Detailed here is one TCR beta chain. The data were taken from a study of blood T cells in healthy people across ages. Individuals who donated were healthy Caucasians from Russia aged roughly 6 to 90. Extractions gave at least 5.5 micrograms of total RNA per sample. A J-beta primer mix and a sample-barcoded 5' primer were used in a second PCR of roughly 6 to 11 cycles. TCRdb used MiXCR to reprocess the 5' RACE reads, holding one entry per CDR3 protein. The sample includes approximately 900,000 distinct CDR3 sequences, just under 30% seen only once; the top ten take around 9.6%. These data are also associated with another study on T cells of mothers and their children. According to that study: The effect of thymic selection on TCR recombination output is similar between related and unrelated pairs.

The TCR sequence derives from a woman aged 40-49 years in good health. The sample was blood.

In DNA, the CDR3 is TGTGCCAGCAGCGTAGGTACATTTTACAATGAGCAGTTCTTC. This codes for CASSVGTFYNEQFF. The J gene is TRBJ2-1, the V gene TRBV9; D not certain. Germline V gives CDR1 SGDLS, CDR2 YYNGEE. Trimming left V 0 bases short and J 4 bases short, with 8 bases between. The CDR3 loop spans 14 amino acids.